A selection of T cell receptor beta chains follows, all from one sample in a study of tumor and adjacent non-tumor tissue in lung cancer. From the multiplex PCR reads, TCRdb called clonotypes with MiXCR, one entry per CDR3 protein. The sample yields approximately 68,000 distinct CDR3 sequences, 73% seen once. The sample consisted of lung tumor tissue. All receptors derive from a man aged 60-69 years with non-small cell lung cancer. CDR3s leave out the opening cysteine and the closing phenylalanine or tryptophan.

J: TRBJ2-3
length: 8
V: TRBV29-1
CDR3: GCGGVTQY

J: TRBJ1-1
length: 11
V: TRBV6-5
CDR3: ASCYSRDTEAS

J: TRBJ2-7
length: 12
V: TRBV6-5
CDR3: VRCYERNSYEQY

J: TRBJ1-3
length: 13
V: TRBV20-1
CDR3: SARDLGSVRNNIY

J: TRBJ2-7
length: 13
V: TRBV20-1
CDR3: SARVSDRLSYEQY

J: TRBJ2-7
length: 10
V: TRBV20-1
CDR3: SARGSPDEQY

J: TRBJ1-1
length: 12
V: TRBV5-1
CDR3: ASSLDNRATDAL

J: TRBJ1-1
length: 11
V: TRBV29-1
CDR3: SDSAGGETEDF

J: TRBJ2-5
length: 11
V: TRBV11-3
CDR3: AGSLRDQETQY

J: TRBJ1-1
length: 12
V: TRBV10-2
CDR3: ASLSTGLVTEAI

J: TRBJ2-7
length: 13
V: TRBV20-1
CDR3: SATVGAVSSYEQY

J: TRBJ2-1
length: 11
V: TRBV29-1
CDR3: SVGKGGDNEQF

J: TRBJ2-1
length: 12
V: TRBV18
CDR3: ASSPQDGVDEQF

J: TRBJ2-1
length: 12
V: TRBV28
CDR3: ASSFGGVYSEQF

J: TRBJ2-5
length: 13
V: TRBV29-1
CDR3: NVDGHIASQETQY

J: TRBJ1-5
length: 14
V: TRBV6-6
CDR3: ASSWRDMGDNQPEH

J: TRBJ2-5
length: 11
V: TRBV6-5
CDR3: ASGGGPGDTQY

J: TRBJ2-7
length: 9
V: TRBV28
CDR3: ASSTSREQY

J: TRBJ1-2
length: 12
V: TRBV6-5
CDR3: ASSYTVGDHGYT

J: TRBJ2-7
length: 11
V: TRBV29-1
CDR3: SVEDRGSYDQY

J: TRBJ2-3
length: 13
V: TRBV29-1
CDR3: SVVAGAGSTDTQY

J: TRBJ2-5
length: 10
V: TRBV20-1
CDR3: SGRACGETQY

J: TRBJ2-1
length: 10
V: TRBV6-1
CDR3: ASGKLAGRRF

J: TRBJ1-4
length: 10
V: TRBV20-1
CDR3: SPRQEGEKPF

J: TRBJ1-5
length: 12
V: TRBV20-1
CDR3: SVSSGRDHQPQH

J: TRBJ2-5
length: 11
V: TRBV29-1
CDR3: NVAGTAQETQY

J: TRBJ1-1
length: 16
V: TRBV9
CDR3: ASSVAPRGLGEDTEAF

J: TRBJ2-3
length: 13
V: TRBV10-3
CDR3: AISDSAVSTDTQY

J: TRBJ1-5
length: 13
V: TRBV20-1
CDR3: NAFRNRGFNQPQH

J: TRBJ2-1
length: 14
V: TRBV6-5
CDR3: ASCDLAGKLYNEQF

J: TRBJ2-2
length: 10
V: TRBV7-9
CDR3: DSSLGTGELF

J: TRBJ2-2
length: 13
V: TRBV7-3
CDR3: ASSLGGGNTGELF